One sample yielded the 9 T cell receptor beta chains listed below, sequenced in a study of cytomegalovirus exposure and HLA in healthy donors. The protocol was immunoSEQ multiplex PCR, while the TCRdb copy is restricted to in-frame clones and leaves out a portion. The sample consists of around 120,000 clones, 88% of them appearing once. Sequencing was carried out using PBMCs. The source of these receptors is a man aged 18 to 29 in good health and CMV-seropositive.

This rearrangement joins TRBV7-9 to TRBJ1-2; D perhaps matches TRBD1 (6 bases). The germline V and J ends were trimmed by 4 bases and 8 bases, with 23 bases remaining between them. The CDR3 covers 16 residues. CDR1 and CDR2 from the germline V gene are SEHNR and FQNEAQ (reference sequence). The CDR3 nucleotides read TGTGCCAGCAGCTCGGATCCCCGGGACAACAAAGTGGGCTACACCTTC. Its translation: CASSSDPRDNKVGYTF.

The sample holds one count of this clone. The rearrangement uses TRBV18 and TRBJ2-2, with 7 bases matching TRBD1. CDR3 size: 14 residues. V lost 7 bases and J lost 1; bases outside the gene matches: 3. The germline V gene has CDR1 KGHSH and CDR2 LQKENI. CDR3 in amino acids: CASLGQRNTGELFF. As DNA, the CDR3 is TGTGCCAGCTTGGGACAGAGGAACACCGGGGAGCTGTTTTTT.

This sequence joins TRBV28 and TRBJ1-1; the D is unclear. This CDR3 has 15 amino acids. V lost 3 bases and J lost 0, with 11 bases in between. CDR1 is MDHEN and CDR2 is SYDVKM in the germline V gene. The CDR3 region is CASSLHPGMNTEAFF. The CDR3 DNA is TGTGCCAGCAGTTTGCACCCAGGCATGAACACTGAAGCTTTCTTT.

The rearrangement links TRBV14 to TRBJ1-2; possible D gene TRBD1, 5 bases. Trimming took 2 bases from V and 8 from J, leaving 12 bases between them. The germline gives CDR1 SGHDN, CDR2 FVKESK. The CDR3 extends over 13 amino acids. Written as DNA, the CDR3 is TGTGCCAGCAGCCAAATAGGAGGGACCGGCTACACCTTC. Translation gives CASSQIGGTGYTF.

The chain combines TRBV5-1 with TRBJ2-5; D may be TRBD2 (6 bases). The germline V gene encodes CDR1 SGHRS and CDR2 YFSETQ. The CDR3 totals 13 residues. Trimming shortened V by 2 bases and J by 6 bases, and 11 bases separated the two germline ends. The CDR3 sequence: CASSLTGGKTQYF. In DNA form, the CDR3 reads TGCGCCAGCAGCTTAACCGGGGGTAAGACCCAGTACTTC.

The chain recombines TRBV18 with TRBJ2-7, with D maybe TRBD2 (5 bases). Germline-derived CDR1 and CDR2 are KGHSH and LQKENI. Trimming removed 6 bases at V and 2 bases at J, with 14 bases between. This CDR3 spans 14 amino acids. The CDR3 loop is CASSPQTGTYEQYF. In nucleotides, the CDR3 is TGTGCCAGCTCGCCCCAGACGGGAACCTACGAGCAGTACTTC. Looking up the rest from reference TRBV18 and TRBJ2-7 gives the full variable domain: NAGVMQNPRHLVRRRGQEARLRCSPMKGHSHVYWYRQLPEEGLKFMVYLQKENIIDESGMPKERFSAEFPKEGPSILRIQQVVRGDSAAYFCASSPQTGTYEQYFGPGTRLTVT.

This clone was recorded only once. The rearrangement joins TRBV25-1 to TRBJ2-5, with 12 positions matching TRBD1. The DNA end is more similar to TRBJ2-7, so the J call may be wrong. The CDR3 is 14 residues long. Germline-derived CDR1 and CDR2 are MGHDK and SYGVNS. CDR3 sequence: CASSEGQGANEQYF. The DNA of the CDR3 is TGTGCCAGCAGTGAGGGACAGGGGGCCAACGAGCAGTACTTC.

The gene calls are TRBV27 and TRBJ1-1; no clear D. The CDR3 is 16 residues long. Germline values: CDR1 MNHEY, CDR2 SMNVEV (reference sequence). The V end lost 1 base, the J end lost 5 bases, and 17 bases lay between the germline ends. The CDR3 loop reads CASSLLSRASETEAFF. In nucleotides, the CDR3 is TGTGCCAGCAGTTTATTGAGTAGGGCTAGCGAGACTGAAGCTTTCTTT.

The V gene is TRBV19, the J gene TRBJ1-5, with unresolved D. V was cut by 2 bases and J by 7 bases, with 12 bases left in between. Germline loops: CDR1 LNHDA, CDR2 SQIVND (reference sequence). The CDR3 loop spans 14 amino acids. As DNA, the CDR3 is TGTGCCAGTAGTATAATACCCCCCAGACAGCCCCAGCATTTT. This encodes CASSIIPPRQPQHF.